The 15 T cell receptor beta chains below were found in one sample sequenced in a study of cytomegalovirus exposure and HLA in healthy donors. With 60 Vbeta and 13 Jbeta primers, the PCR was carried out. Profiling relied on immunoSEQ multiplex PCR, and the TCRdb table lists in-frame clones only, not all of them. The repertoire holds over 85,000 clones, over 60% seen once, with roughly 1.2% in the top ten. Sequencing input: PBMCs. These receptors all stem from a woman in her thirties in good health and CMV-seronegative.

This chain joins TRBV4-1 and TRBJ1-4; D gene unclear. The V and J ends lost 0 bases and 8 bases respectively, with 7 bases between them. Germline CDR1 is MGHRA and CDR2 is YSYEKL. The CDR3 loop spans 13 amino acids. The CDR3 nucleotides are TGCGCCAGCAGCCAAGATCCGGGGGAAAAACTGTTTTTT. Translating it yields CASSQDPGEKLFF.

The chain has TRBV2 and TRBJ1-4; the match to TRBD1 covers 10 bases. The germline V gene has CDR1 SNHLY and CDR2 FYNNEI. This CDR3 has 15 residues. V lost 8 bases, J lost 5 bases, and 8 bases stayed unmatched. In nucleotides, the CDR3 is TGTGCCAGCTCCCGGACAGGGGGAAAAAATGAAAAACTGTTTTTT. Its protein product is CASSRTGGKNEKLFF.

The rearrangement links TRBV28 to TRBJ2-5; 11 bases align to TRBD2. Trimming took 7 bases from V and 4 from J; bases not matched to a gene: 11. CDR1 and CDR2 from the germline V gene are MDHEN and SYDVKM. The CDR3 is made up of 16 amino acids. CDR3 loop: CASKWRTSGRVETQYF. CDR3 nucleotide sequence: TGTGCCAGCAAATGGCGGACTAGCGGGCGGGTAGAGACCCAGTACTTC.

The rearrangement joins TRBV7-9 to TRBJ1-2, with 9 nucleotides matching TRBD1. Germline values: CDR1 SEHNR, CDR2 FQNEAQ (reference sequence). J was trimmed by 5 bases and V by 1 base; bases with no gene match: 5. This CDR3 comprises 15 residues. For the CDR3, the DNA is TGTGCCAGCAGCTTAGTTGGGGGGACAGGGTATGGCTACACCTTC. Protein product: CASSLVGGTGYGYTF.

This chain uses TRBV18 with TRBJ2-5; D might be TRBD2 (5 bases). V was clipped by 3 bases and J by 1 base, with 12 bases between them. Per germline, CDR1 KGHSH and CDR2 LQKENI. CDR3 length: 15 residues. DNA of the CDR3: TGTGCCAGCTCACCTTACGCGGGTCTCCAAGAGACCCAGTACTTC. Its translation is CASSPYAGLQETQYF.

This sequence joins TRBV5-4 and TRBJ1-2, with D perhaps matching TRBD1 (6 bases). Trimming removed 0 bases at V and 4 bases at J, with 16 bases between. CDR3 length: 16 amino acids. The germline V gene encodes CDR1 SGHNT and CDR2 YYREEE (reference sequence). CDR3: CASSLAGGLQGYGYTF. As DNA, the CDR3 is TGTGCCAGCAGCTTGGCCGGGGGGCTCCAGGGCTATGGCTACACCTTC. Full variable domain (remainder filled in from reference TRBV5-4 and TRBJ1-2): ETGVTQSPTHLIKTRGQQVTLRCSSQSGHNTVSWYQQALGQGPQFIFQYYREEENGRGNFPPRFSGLQFPNYSSELNVNALELDDSALYLCASSLAGGLQGYGYTFGSGTRLTVV.

V and J are TRBV7-2 and TRBJ1-5, with 8 bases that match TRBD1. CDR1 and CDR2 (germline): SGHTA, FQGNSA. V shed 5 bases and J 3 bases; nucleotides not matched to a gene: 3. CDR3 size: 14 residues. DNA of the CDR3: TGTGCCAGCAGCCCGGACAGGGACAATCAGCCCCAGCATTTT. Translating it yields CASSPDRDNQPQHF.

This chain uses TRBV10-1 with TRBJ2-1; 9 bases fit TRBD2. The CDR3 loop spans 19 amino acids. The germline V gene encodes CDR1 WNHNN and CDR2 SYGVQD (reference sequence). The V gene end was trimmed by 0 bases and the J gene end by 0 bases; junction bases not matched to a gene: 9. For the CDR3, the DNA is TGCGCCAGCAGTGAGTCACTAGCGGGCGGGCCAGACTCCTACAATGAGCAGTTCTTC. Its translation: CASSESLAGGPDSYNEQFF.

The chain uses TRBV19 and TRBJ1-1, with D hard to call. V lost 3 bases and J lost 1, with 6 bases in between. CDR1 LNHDA and CDR2 SQIVND come from the germline V gene (reference sequence). The CDR3 runs 13 residues. CDR3 nucleotide sequence: TGTGCCAGTAGTATTCCAGGGAACACTGAAGCTTTCTTT. Its translation is CASSIPGNTEAFF. Full variable domain (outside the CDR3, taken from reference TRBV19 and TRBJ1-1): DGGITQSPKYLFRKEGQNVTLSCEQNLNHDAMYWYRQDPGQGLRLIYYSQIVNDFQKGDIAEGYSVSREKKESFPLTVTSAQKNPTAFYLCASSIPGNTEAFFGQGTRLTVV.

The genes are TRBV5-1 and TRBJ1-1; weak D call: TRBD1 (5 bases). The V end was cut by 4 bases, the J end by 6 bases, with 22 bases between. The germline V gene has CDR1 SGHRS and CDR2 YFSETQ. CDR3 length: 16 amino acids. CDR3 DNA sequence: TGCGCCAGCAGCGTAAACGGGAGATCAGGGTTCGCTGAAGCTTTCTTT. Its protein is CASSVNGRSGFAEAFF.

This chain joins TRBV10-3 and TRBJ2-7; 8 nucleotides line up with TRBD1. Trimming at V came to 10 bases and at J to 2 bases, leaving 7 bases not matched to a gene. Germline V gene lookup returns CDR1 ENHRY and CDR2 SYGVKD. The CDR3 runs to 13 residues. The CDR3 DNA follows: TGTGCCAATGCCGGGGGACAGGCCTACGAGCAGTACTTC. Protein: CANAGGQAYEQYF.

The chain uses TRBV28 and TRBJ1-5, with 9 bases aligning to TRBD1. This CDR3 contains 15 residues. Germline V gives CDR1 MDHEN, CDR2 SYDVKM. V lost 4 bases and J lost 6; bases outside the gene matches: 7. The CDR3 reads CASSSGTGIRQPQHF. CDR3 bases: TGTGCCAGCAGTTCCGGGACAGGGATTCGTCAGCCCCAGCATTTT.

DNA for the CDR3: TGTGCCAGCAGCCCGGACAGGGGGGCGTATAGCGAGCAGTACTTC. Translating it yields CASSPDRGAYSEQYF. V gene TRBV5-8 combines with J gene TRBJ2-7, with 10 bases lining up with TRBD1. This CDR3 comprises 15 residues. Losses at the gene ends were 4 bases for V and 6 bases for J; bases not matched to a gene: 10. Germline V CDR1 and CDR2: SGHTS, YDEGEE. Filled out from reference TRBV5-8 and TRBJ2-7, the complete variable domain reads EAGVTQSPTHLIKTRGQQATLRCSPISGHTSVYWYQQALGLGLQFLLWYDEGEERNRGNFPPRFSGRQFPNYSSELNVNALELEDSALYLCASSPDRGAYSEQYFGPGTRLTVT.

This chain links TRBV27 with TRBJ1-5; 7 nucleotides align to TRBD1. CDR3 length: 15 residues. V lost 6 bases to trimming and J lost 3 bases; unmatched junction nucleotides: 8. The germline gives CDR1 MNHEY, CDR2 SMNVEV (reference sequence). Here the CDR3 reads CASSSGTELNQPQHF. The CDR3 nucleotides read TGTGCCAGCAGCTCCGGGACAGAGCTCAATCAGCCCCAGCATTTT.

This clone was recorded once. The V and J genes are TRBV11-2 and TRBJ2-5; TRBD1 matches 7 bases. Germline V gene sequence: CDR1 SGHAT, CDR2 FQNNGV. V trimming: 5 bases; J trimming: 2 bases; junction bases outside the gene matches: 11. The CDR3 is made up of 16 amino acids. This CDR3 is CASSPGRGYGQETQYF. The CDR3 DNA reads as TGTGCCAGCAGCCCAGGCAGGGGGTATGGGCAAGAGACCCAGTACTTC.